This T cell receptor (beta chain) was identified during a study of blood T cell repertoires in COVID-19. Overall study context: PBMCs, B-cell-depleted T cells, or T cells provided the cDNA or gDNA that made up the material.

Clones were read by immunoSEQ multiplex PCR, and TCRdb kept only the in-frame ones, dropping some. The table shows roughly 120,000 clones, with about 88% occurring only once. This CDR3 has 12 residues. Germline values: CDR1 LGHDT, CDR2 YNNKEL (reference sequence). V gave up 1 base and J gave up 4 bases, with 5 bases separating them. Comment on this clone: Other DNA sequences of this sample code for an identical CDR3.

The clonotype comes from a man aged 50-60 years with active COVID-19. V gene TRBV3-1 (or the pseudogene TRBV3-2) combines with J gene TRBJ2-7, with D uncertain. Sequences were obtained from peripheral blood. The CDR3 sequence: CASSQVSYEQYF. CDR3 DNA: TGTGCCAGCAGCCAAGTTTCATACGAGCAGTACTTC.